These T cell receptor beta chains were read from a single sample in a study of CD8 T cells in Susac syndrome. TCRdb independently ran MiXCR on the immunoSEQ multiplex PCR reads; one entry per CDR3 protein. The sample contains 150,000 or so distinct CDR3 sequences, nearly 97% of which appear only once. The specimen was CD8+ T cells from PBMCs. These TCRs come from a human donor with multiple sclerosis. The CDR3 runs from the conserved cysteine through the conserved F or W.

v_gene,CDR3aa
TRBV9,CASSLYYTNYEQYF
TRBV25-1,CASSETGWNYGYTF
TRBV7-9,CASSFVGRGTYNEQFF
TRBV27,CASSSGQGANLQYF
TRBV28,CASSPRGFTTDTQYF
TRBV7-9,CGTAPSLDAEETQYF
TRBV4-1,CASSQVGPRLDTQYF
TRBV23-1,CASRSPGGRTF
TRBV7-9,CASSLSTREVAETQYF
TRBV29-1,CSVDGLGHQETQYF
TRBV12-3/TRBV12-4,CASSDPRDTQYF
TRBV20-1,CSARPPGSWEAFF
TRBV2,CASSESLVEQFF
TRBV7-9,CASSLDSAGREKDGYTF
TRBV29-1,CSVLQGDEQFF
TRBV9,CASSVYWSSTDTQYF
TRBV5-1,CASSLSEGNTDTQYF
TRBV30,CAWSFTGGDNYGYTF
TRBV14,CASRKPPGQEAFF
TRBV11-2,CASSSTLRQGDEQYF
TRBV20-1,CSAGEYIWTGDNSPLHF
TRBV11-2,CASSPSRGTEQETQYF
TRBV2,CAIPRTGDGYTF
TRBV6-2/TRBV6-3,CASSYPEEWFF
TRBV3-1,CASSPPGLRMDTQYF
TRBV7-9,CASSTPGQSSSGYTF
TRBV12-3/TRBV12-4,CASSSTGRSTF
TRBV9,CASSSGTSGGTNEQFF
TRBV6-5,CASSEQPTYGYTF